This T cell receptor beta chain stems from a study of T cell responses to AZD1222 COVID-19 vaccine. Sequencing was performed with immunoSEQ multiplex PCR; in TCRdb, only in-frame clones are kept and a portion is missing. The sample holds approximately 110,000 clones; roughly nine tenths are singletons and the top ten take roughly 7%. V shed 6 bases, J shed 17 bases, and the junction held 10 bases outside the gene matches. There are 12 residues in the CDR3. The sequence derives from an adult in good health. The sequenced sample was peripheral blood, obtained on day 0 of AZD1222 vaccination. The V call is TRBV12-3 or TRBV12-4, the J call TRBJ1-4, with 9 nucleotides matching TRBD1. CDR3 region: CASRIGQGPVFF. The CDR3 nucleotides read TGTGCCAGCAGAATCGGACAGGGGCCCGTCTTTTTT.